The rows below give T cell receptor beta chains drawn from one sample of a study of cytomegalovirus exposure and HLA in healthy donors. The protocol was immunoSEQ multiplex PCR, while the TCRdb copy is restricted to in-frame clones and leaves out a portion. This repertoire shows approximately 170,000 clones, around 80% found once; its top ten account for just under 5%. The sequenced sample consisted of PBMCs. These receptors were collected from a male donor in good health and CMV-seronegative. Each CDR3 is given with its conserved first and last residue. A D gene is named only where the DNA matches it firmly. Rows give clone size only sometimes, using once, few, many, or a class for an expanded clone.

d_call j_call v_call clone_size cdr3_aa cdr3_nt
TRBD1 TRBJ1-1 TRBV5-3 NA CASGGGRVTEAFF TGTGCCTCTGGAGGGGGCCGTGTCACTGAAGCTTTCTTT
NA TRBJ2-4 TRBV28 NA CASSRGTATKNIQYF TGTGCCAGCAGCCGGGGGACCGCGACCAAAAACATTCAGTACTTC
TRBD1 TRBJ1-2 TRBV7-9 NA CASSPTGPYGYTF TGTGCCAGCAGCCCGACAGGGCCCTATGGCTACACCTTC
NA TRBJ2-7 TRBV19 NA CASSKTGSYEQYF TGTGCCAGTAGTAAGACGGGGAGCTACGAGCAGTACTTC
NA TRBJ2-7 TRBV5-6 NA CASSLVQGRSHEQYF TGTGCCAGCAGCTTGGTCCAGGGTCGCTCCCACGAGCAGTACTTC
TRBD1 TRBJ2-7 TRBV10-3 NA CAISPGQGISYEQYF TGTGCCATCAGTCCGGGACAGGGAATCTCCTACGAGCAGTACTTC
NA TRBJ2-7 TRBV5-1 NA CASSLVPDWSSYEQYF TGCGCCAGCAGCTTGGTTCCGGACTGGAGCTCCTACGAGCAGTACTTC
NA TRBJ1-5 TRBV6-6 NA CASSLQEGNQPQHF TGTGCCAGCAGCCTCCAAGAGGGCAATCAGCCCCAGCATTTT
TRBD1 TRBJ1-5 TRBV10-3 few CAISAGTGSAQPQHF TGTGCCATCAGTGCCGGGACAGGGAGCGCTCAGCCCCAGCATTTT
NA TRBJ1-4 TRBV30 NA CAWQGITNEKLFF TGTGCCTGGCAGGGGATCACTAATGAAAAACTGTTTTTT
TRBD1 TRBJ1-2 TRBV18 NA CASSPSGGDYGYTF TGTGCCAGCTCACCCTCAGGGGGCGACTATGGCTACACCTTC
NA TRBJ2-7 TRBV6-6 once CASSYPRGNAYEQYF TGTGCCAGCAGTTACCCCAGGGGTAATGCCTACGAGCAGTACTTC
TRBD1 TRBJ1-3 TRBV5-1 NA CASSLSTGGGGNTIYF TGCGCCAGCAGCTTATCCACAGGGGGAGGTGGAAACACCATATATTTT
TRBD1 TRBJ1-5 TRBV5-6 NA CASSLTGDVGNQPQHF TGTGCCAGCAGCCTTACAGGGGACGTAGGCAATCAGCCCCAGCATTTT
NA TRBJ2-7 TRBV1 NA CTSSQAPGQGLCPRSYEQYF TGCACCAGCAGCCAGGCTCCGGGACAGGGGTTATGTCCCAGGTCCTACGAGCAGTACTTC
TRBD1 TRBJ2-7 TRBV7-9 NA CASSKQGTSYEQYF TGTGCCAGCAGCAAACAGGGGACGAGCTACGAGCAGTACTTC
NA TRBJ2-2 TRBV9 NA CASSVEMWGAGELFF TGTGCCAGCAGCGTAGAGATGTGGGGGGCCGGGGAGCTGTTTTTT
TRBD1 TRBJ2-7 TRBV5-5 once CASSLADRGYYEQYF TGTGCCAGCAGCTTGGCGGACAGGGGTTACTACGAGCAGTACTTC
TRBD1 TRBJ1-2 TRBV4-1 NA CASSQGQVRYGYTF TGCGCCAGCAGCCAGGGACAGGTCCGATATGGCTACACCTTC
TRBD1 TRBJ1-3 TRBV11-2 once CASSLQGLGYTIYF TGTGCCAGCAGTTTACAGGGGCTTGGGTACACCATATATTTT
TRBD1 TRBJ2-7 TRBV2 NA CASLRDRGLFGHEQYF TGTGCCAGCCTCCGGGACAGGGGGCTTTTCGGGCACGAGCAGTACTTC
TRBD1 TRBJ2-7 TRBV4-2 NA CASSQELHRGHEQYF TGTGCCAGCAGCCAAGAACTTCACAGGGGCCACGAGCAGTACTTC
NA TRBJ1-1 TRBV6-5 NA CASRAGIKNTEAFF TGTGCCAGCCGGGCAGGGATCAAGAACACTGAAGCTTTCTTT
TRBD1 TRBJ1-5 TRBV18 NA CASSPDRGGPQHF TGTGCCAGCTCACCAGACAGGGGGGGGCCCCAGCATTTT
TRBD1 TRBJ2-7 TRBV6-5 NA CASSYRGQGIYEQYF TGTGCCAGCAGTTACCGGGGACAGGGCATCTACGAGCAGTACTTC
NA TRBJ1-3 TRBV19 NA CASIGQSSGNTIYF TGTGCCAGTATTGGGCAGAGCTCTGGAAACACCATATATTTT
NA TRBJ2-5 TRBV5-1 NA CASMGGGIVFETQYF TGCGCCAGCATGGGCGGCGGGATCGTTTTTGAGACCCAGTACTTC
TRBD1 TRBJ2-1 TRBV19 few CASKAEGASSEQFF TGTGCCAGTAAAGCAGAGGGGGCGTCGTCTGAGCAGTTCTTC
TRBD2 TRBJ2-7 TRBV5-4 NA CASSRGGSGIGYEQYF TGTGCCAGCAGCCGGGGGGGTTCAGGAATCGGCTACGAGCAGTACTTC
TRBD2 TRBJ2-5 TRBV2 NA CASRGLAGGSEETQYF TGTGCCAGCAGGGGACTAGCGGGGGGATCTGAGGAGACCCAGTACTTC
TRBD1 TRBJ2-7 TRBV13 NA CASSLGSPVGTGTYEQYF TGTGCCAGCAGCTTAGGTTCGCCAGTAGGGACAGGTACCTACGAGCAGTACTTC
NA TRBJ1-3 TRBV27 once CASSVTQGTGNTIYF TGTGCCAGCAGTGTAACACAGGGTACCGGAAACACCATATATTTT
NA TRBJ1-1 TRBV19 once CASNQGSTEAFF TGTGCCAGTAATCAGGGTTCCACTGAAGCTTTCTTT
NA TRBJ1-1 TRBV5-8 NA CASRWGRDAFF TGTGCCAGCAGGTGGGGCAGGGATGCTTTCTTT
NA TRBJ2-2 TRBV4-3 NA CASRPGSGGTGELFF TGCGCCAGCAGACCCGGGAGTGGCGGCACCGGGGAGCTGTTTTTT
TRBD2 TRBJ2-7 TRBV27 NA CASTPAGGPPYEQYF TGTGCCAGCACCCCCGCGGGGGGCCCCCCCTACGAGCAGTACTTC
NA TRBJ1-1 TRBV7-9 few CASSPEGVGEAFF TGTGCCAGCAGCCCCGAGGGTGTAGGTGAAGCTTTCTTT
NA TRBJ2-1 TRBV6-1 NA CASRLPGVYEQFF TGTGCCAGCCGTTTACCGGGGGTTTATGAGCAGTTCTTC
NA TRBJ2-7 TRBV11-3 NA CASSSTTGLGEQYF TGTGCCAGCAGCTCGACTACAGGGTTGGGCGAGCAGTACTTC
TRBD2 TRBJ2-5 TRBV9 NA CASSVGASGETQYF TGTGCCAGCAGCGTAGGGGCTAGCGGGGAGACCCAGTACTTC
NA TRBJ2-2 TRBV2 NA CARGTEQNTGELFF TGTGCCAGAGGTACAGAACAAAACACCGGGGAGCTGTTTTTT
NA TRBJ2-7 TRBV19 NA CASSAGTPSRLYEQYF TGTGCCAGTAGTGCCGGGACTCCCTCCAGACTCTACGAGCAGTACTTC
NA TRBJ2-7 TRBV11-2 NA CASSLGGGGGYEQYF TGTGCCAGCAGCTTAGGAGGGGGAGGGGGGTACGAGCAGTACTTC
NA TRBJ1-1 TRBV7-9 NA CASKGSGSAEAFF TGTGCCAGCAAAGGCAGCGGATCTGCTGAAGCTTTCTTT
TRBD1 TRBJ2-5 TRBV5-1 NA CASSPGQGQETQYF TGCGCCAGCAGCCCGGGACAGGGACAAGAGACCCAGTACTTC
TRBD1 TRBJ2-7 TRBV27 few CASSFSAGTGGYEQYF TGTGCCAGCAGTTTTTCCGCCGGGACAGGGGGGTACGAGCAGTACTTC
NA TRBJ2-1 TRBV28 NA CASSLAGLDNEQFF TGTGCCAGCAGTTTAGCAGGGCTGGACAATGAGCAGTTCTTC
TRBD1 TRBJ2-1 TRBV29-1 once CSGDRAGSNEQFF TGCAGCGGAGACAGGGCGGGCTCCAATGAGCAGTTCTTC
TRBD1 TRBJ1-4 TRBV10-3 NA CASSRDRGEKLFF TGTGCCTCATCCCGGGACAGAGGGGAAAAACTGTTTTTT
TRBD1 TRBJ2-3 TRBV4-1 NA CASSQEGGRGAGDTQYF TGCGCCAGCAGCCAAGAAGGGGGCCGAGGCGCGGGAGATACGCAGTATTTT
TRBD1 TRBJ1-4 TRBV6-5 NA CASSYLQTGGIGKLFF TGTGCCAGCAGCTACTTACAGACAGGGGGGATCGGGAAACTGTTTTTT
NA TRBJ1-1 TRBV5-3 NA CARSLGCRDTEAFF TGTGCCAGAAGCTTGGGATGCAGGGACACTGAAGCTTTCTTT
TRBD1 TRBJ1-1 TRBV25-1 NA CASSEVNRGDAFF TGTGCCAGCAGTGAAGTAAACAGGGGGGACGCTTTCTTT
TRBD1 TRBJ1-5 TRBV27 NA CASSTWDSSNQPQHF TGTGCCAGCAGTACTTGGGACAGTAGCAATCAGCCCCAGCATTTT